The sample holds a few counts of the clone carrying this T cell receptor (beta chain). The PCR contained 60 Vbeta and 13 Jbeta primers. The method was immunoSEQ multiplex PCR; TCRdb's version includes in-frame clones alone and lacks a portion of them. The sample lists fewer than 200,000 clones, roughly 85% occurring once. This CDR3 spans 11 amino acids. The V gene's germline CDR1 is DFQATT and CDR2 SNEGSKA (reference sequence). With 6 bases removed from V and 6 bases from J, the gap between germline ends came to 9 bases. The data were taken from a study of cytomegalovirus exposure and HLA in healthy donors. Turning to the study itself: There were tens of millions of unique TCRs (from HLA-typed donors) in an early data release.

The sample comprised PBMCs. V is TRBV20-1 and J is TRBJ2-1; D not resolved. The TCR comes from a man aged 40-49 years in good health and CMV-seropositive. The CDR3 is CSAEQINEQFF. The CDR3, as DNA: TGCAGTGCAGAACAAATCAATGAGCAGTTCTTC.